Below, one TCR beta chain is given with its context. This clonotype has only a few counts. The antigen this receptor binds is unknown. Within one base of it there is no much larger clone, and no base qualities were kept. The roughly 39 donors, aged roughly 6 to 100 years, were systemically healthy Caucasian individuals from Russia. Each donor gave about 9.2 milliliters of peripheral blood, drawn into EDTA-treated Vacutainer tubes. PBMCs were isolated by Ficoll-Paque density-gradient centrifugation, with at least 7 million obtained per sample. Total RNA, at least 6 micrograms per sample, was extracted from PBMCs with Trizol reagent. The percentages of naive CD45RAhigh/CD27high T cells were determined by flow cytometry on a PBMC aliquot from every donor. The sample comes from a study of blood T cells in healthy people across ages (dated by TCRdb to about 2015). Background for the entire study: In model experiments, roughly one uniquely barcoded TCR beta cDNA molecule per two T cells was captured by template switching. Two additional independent replicas of 1 million unique cDNA reads from the same blood draw were analyzed for two donors (one aged 18 to 30 and one aged 80 or older). Using deep sequencing normalized with unique cDNA molecular identifiers, the study measured how TCR beta repertoire diversity changes with age. Four age groups were formed from the donors: young (average about 15 years), middle-aged (just under 40), aged (approximately 60) and long-lived (more than 75). Here is what the overall study found, with its caveats: Estimates of total diversity based on one million sequenced T cells were regarded as lower bounds and as underestimates. The CMV infection status of donors was not known, potentially confounding age-related changes in expanded clonotypes. Observed TCR beta diversity correlated strongly with the percentage of naive T cells measured by flow cytometry. The long-lived group showed more naive CD4+ T cells, fewer expanded clones and increased TCR diversity than the aged group, suggesting age selection. Conclusive comparison of naive and antigen-experienced compartments was prevented by the profiling of bulk unsorted PBMCs. As age increased, observed TCR beta diversity per million T cells dropped in a roughly linear way, and a significant reduction was already evident by age 40.

Libraries were constructed by 5' RACE. Instrument used: Illumina HiSeq 2500. A second 7 to 11 cycle PCR used a sample-barcoded 5' primer and a J-beta primer mix. A template-switch 5' adaptor carrying 12 random nucleotides introduced a unique molecular identifier onto each TCR beta cDNA molecule. At least 2.5 million CDR3-containing paired-end reads were obtained from each sample. First-strand cDNA synthesis was performed from all RNA using the Mint cDNA synthesis kit, with priming by a TRBC-specific oligonucleotide. All cDNA was treated with uracil-DNA glycosylase and then went through a first 18-cycle PCR with the universal primers M1SS and BC2_uni_R. The authors' pipeline ran thus. For normalization, 1 million high-quality reads were randomly selected from each sample, with every read carrying a distinct molecular identifier. Instead of being binned into consensus sequences, reads that shared molecular identifiers were thrown out. MiTCR, set to a Q25 quality threshold and the strictest error-elimination algorithm, was used for CDR3 identification, clonotype clustering and error correction. Lower-bound total TCR beta diversity was estimated with a nonparametric unseen species model using Euler transformation. TCRdb trimmed public reads at Q25 via fastp, called clones via MiXCR and kept in-frame beta chains. Entries are consolidated by CDR3 protein sequence, retaining the most common genes and DNA. TCRdb, not the authors, supplied the V and J calls. A total of over 500,000 distinct CDR3 sequences appear in this sample, about 25% of them only once. The top ten clones comprise approximately 3.3% of the sample.

V loses 1 base of germline sequence and J loses 0 bases, and the interval between the two ends is 15 bases. The germline V gene provides CDR1 LGHNA and CDR2 YSLEER. CDR3 length: 17 amino acids, cysteine to phenylalanine. Only the CDR3 portion is preserved as DNA: 51 bases, with reading frame beginning at the first base. This same sample was also part of a study on T cells of mothers and their children. In that second paper, the authors write: Nine systemically healthy Caucasian individuals served as donors, namely three mothers together with their six children. cDNA synthesis used all of the extracted RNA, with approximately 1.4 ug of RNA in each 15 ul reaction. In the second PCR, sample barcodes and 2-4 random nucleotides were introduced via the M1S primer. Each mother yielded over 8.5 million TCR beta CDR3 reads and each child 2.5 million to 3 million reads. In both related and unrelated pairs, thymic selection shapes the output of TCR recombination in a similar way, with inherited differences having only a minor effect. Normalized repertoire overlap was always slightly but never significantly higher in related than unrelated mother-child pairs. No persistent microchimeric T cell clones were detected, at a sensitivity of around 100 clones per million clonotypes. Deep NGS was used in the study to compare the TCR beta repertoires of mothers and children and to look for features that separate related mother-child pairs from unrelated individuals. The mean age was approximately 41 +/- 4 years for the mothers and around 11 +/- 4 years for the children. After adapter ligation with NEBNext reagents, the libraries were sequenced on Illumina HiSeq 2000 with 100+100 nt paired-end reads. To prevent cross-contamination, the mother and child libraries were prepared one month apart and sequenced in separate runs. For each donor, somewhere between roughly 450,000 and 2,200,000 distinct TCR beta clonotypes were identified. Naive TCR beta clonotypes were estimated from low-frequency clonotypes matched to each donor's FACS-determined naive share, without sorting.

The sample comprised blood. This receptor chain uses TRBV4-3 and TRBJ1-2, with TRBD1 tentatively as D gene (5 bases match). The sequence derives from a boy aged 2 to 10 in good health. The bases are TGCGCCAGCAGCCAAGGGCCCGGCAGGGAAGCTAACTATGGCTACACCTTC. Translated, it reads CASSQGPGREANYGYTF.